This passage covers 2 T cell receptor beta chains from one sample sequenced in a study of metastatic and nonmetastatic thyroid tumors. There were no patients who had received any treatment before thyroid surgery. Via MiXCR, TCRdb re-called the PCR reads. The repertoire consists of some 45,000 clones, with approximately 15% occurring once and the leading ten covering around 22%. Sample: blood. These TCRs come from a female donor with papillary thyroid cancer or a benign thyroid nodule (not recorded which). Some clones in this sample may be carry-over from other donors' samples.

This clone was detected many times. CDR3 amino acids: CASRRGDEKLFF. DNA of the CDR3: TGTGCCAGCCGCCGGGGAGATGAAAAACTGTTTTTT. The rearrangement joins TRBV6-1 to TRBJ1-4; unclear D gene. V lost 8 bases to trimming and J lost 6 bases, with 10 bases between them. CDR3 length equals 12 residues. Germline loops: CDR1 MNHNS, CDR2 SASEGT.

This clone has only one observation. The chain combines TRBV11-2 with TRBJ2-1; TRBD2 agrees at 7 bases. The CDR3 is 18 residues long. The germline CDR1 and CDR2 sequences are SGHAT and FQNNGV. With 6 bases clipped from V and 3 bases from J, the junction kept 17 bases outside the gene matches. The CDR3 reads CASSPGGAGVRSYNEQFF. For the CDR3, the DNA is TGTGCCAGCAGTCCCGGGGGTGCGGGAGTCCGTAGCTACAATGAGCAGTTCTTC.